A selection of T cell receptor beta chains follows, all from one sample in a study of blood T cell repertoires in COVID-19. Assay used: immunoSEQ multiplex PCR; TCRdb lists only in-frame clones, some missing. The sample holds about 230,000 clones, approximately 90% seen once. The source material was peripheral blood. These receptors were taken from a man aged 45-65 years with COVID-19, enrolled during active disease. Both conserved end residues are part of each CDR3. Fields, in order: V gene, CDR3 protein.

TRBV18	CASSLKQGAFEQYF
TRBV3-1/TRBV3-2	CASSHRTIQETQYF
TRBV19	CASSIRQGGYSNQPQHF
TRBV9	CASSARASGEGYTF
TRBV18	CASSPIAGSYNEQFF
TRBV29-1	CSVEAGTAYEQYF
TRBV28	CASRIAGGPYEQYF
TRBV2	CASTRRGGSSTDTQYF
TRBV18	CASSPTSYNEQFF
TRBV28	CASSPGPSTTDTQYF
TRBV27	CASSLSLAGGTNTGELFF
TRBV6-5	CASSYRAGDYEQYF
TRBV10-1	CASSEGAGPYEQYF
TRBV19	CASSTGNRDYGYTF
TRBV29-1	CSAGHGSTGELFF
TRBV28	CASRGTASSEQYF